Each of the 20 T cell receptor beta chains below was sequenced from the same sample in a study of cytomegalovirus exposure and HLA in healthy donors. Vbeta (60) and Jbeta (13) primers were used in the PCR. TCRdb's table, derived via immunoSEQ multiplex PCR, lists solely in-frame clones and lacks some. Of around 87,000 clones in the sample, roughly 80% were seen once. What was sequenced was PBMCs. The receptors were gathered from a girl aged 2-15 years in good health and CMV-seropositive.

The chain uses TRBV27 and TRBJ2-3, with D possibly matching TRBD2 (5 bases). The germline V and J ends were trimmed by 0 bases and 3 bases, with 19 bases remaining between them. CDR1 MNHEY and CDR2 SMNVEV come from the germline V gene (reference sequence). CDR3 length: 18 residues. The CDR3 loop is CASSLSFPGGPFTDTQYF. The CDR3 nucleotides read TGTGCCAGCAGTTTATCGTTCCCTGGCGGGCCATTTACAGATACGCAGTATTTT.

This clone was found once. V usage is TRBV19 and J usage is TRBJ1-5; D remains unclear. V was shortened by 7 bases and J by 5 bases, with 21 bases between the two germline ends. The CDR3 contains 16 residues. Germline V CDR1 and CDR2: LNHDA, SQIVND (reference sequence). CDR3 region: CASTPEGVWAYQPQHF. The DNA of the CDR3 is TGTGCCAGTACCCCCGAGGGAGTCTGGGCGTATCAGCCCCAGCATTTT.

The V and J genes are TRBV6-1 and TRBJ2-1; D is ambiguous. The CDR3 totals 14 residues. V shed 6 bases and J shed 0 bases, with 9 bases lying between them. Looked up from germline, CDR1 is MNHNS and CDR2 is SASEGT. The CDR3 sequence is CASRGPTSYNEQFF. CDR3 nucleotides: TGTGCCAGCAGGGGCCCTACCTCCTACAATGAGCAGTTCTTC.

The chain links TRBV5-5 to TRBJ2-2; D is ambiguous. Trimming took 0 bases from V and 6 from J, leaving 9 bases between them. Germline V gives CDR1 SGHKS, CDR2 YYEKEE (reference sequence). The CDR3 has 14 amino acids. In DNA form, the CDR3 reads TGTGCCAGCAGCTTGGTTCCTGACTCCGGGGAGCTGTTTTTT. Translation: CASSLVPDSGELFF. The full variable domain, in which reference TRBV5-5 and TRBJ2-2 provide the parts outside the CDR3, is DAGVTQSPTHLIKTRGQQVTLRCSPISGHKSVSWYQQVLGQGPQFIFQYYEKEERGRGNFPDRFSARQFPNYSSELNVNALLLGDSALYLCASSLVPDSGELFFGEGSRLTVL.

The genes are TRBV10-3 and TRBJ2-7; 7 nucleotides match TRBD1. The CDR3 is 14 amino acids. The germline gives CDR1 ENHRY, CDR2 SYGVKD. The ends lost 7 bases at V and 1 base at J; junction bases unmatched: 7. CDR3 in amino acids: CAITRTGVSYEQYF. The CDR3 nucleotides are TGTGCCATCACTCGGACAGGTGTGTCCTACGAGCAGTACTTC.

V is TRBV5-1 and J is TRBJ2-2, with 8 bases aligning to TRBD1. J gave up 4 bases and V 4 bases, and 9 bases lay outside the gene matches. CDR3 size: 16 residues. Germline CDR1 SGHRS, CDR2 YFSETQ. The CDR3 is CASSRSGQGTTGELFF. The DNA for the CDR3 is TGCGCCAGCAGCCGATCTGGACAGGGTACCACCGGGGAGCTGTTTTTT.

This chain links TRBV5-1 with TRBJ2-1; a possible D gene is TRBD2 (5 bases). This CDR3 spans 13 amino acids. Per the germline V gene, CDR1 is SGHRS and CDR2 is YFSETQ. V gave up 3 bases and J gave up 8 bases, with 12 bases separating them. Here the CDR3 reads CASSSLGEYEQFF. CDR3 DNA: TGCGCCAGCAGCTCTTTGGGAGAATATGAGCAGTTCTTC.

With regard to this clone: An end of the junction differs from the germline gene, which may be a read error. V usage is TRBV19 and J usage is TRBJ2-1; TRBD2 aligns across 10 bases. There are 13 residues in the CDR3. Germline-derived CDR1 and CDR2 are LNHDA and SQIVND (reference sequence). CDR3 nucleotides: TGTGCCAGTAGACTAGCGGGAACCACCTACTTGCTCTTC. Translating it yields CASRLAGTTYLLF.

This sequence joins TRBV9 and TRBJ1-1; D is unclear. CDR3 length equals 12 residues. V was trimmed by 4 bases and J by 3 bases, leaving 7 bases between them. Germline CDR1 reads SGDLS; CDR2 reads YYNGEE. CDR3 sequence reads: CASSLRDTEAFF. The CDR3 DNA is TGTGCCAGCAGCCTCCGGGACACTGAAGCTTTCTTT.

The J gene is TRBJ1-4, the V gene TRBV6-5; D is possibly TRBD1 (5 bases). The germline gives CDR1 MNHEY, CDR2 SVGAGI. Trimming took off 5 bases at V and 8 bases at J, with 15 bases between the two ends. The CDR3 is 14 residues long. Here the CDR3 reads CASSRGAALEKLFF. CDR3 sequence (DNA): TGTGCCAGCAGTCGCGGGGCAGCGCTCGAAAAACTGTTTTTT.

This clone was observed a single time. V gene TRBV10-3 combines with J gene TRBJ1-5, with D possibly TRBD1 on 5 matching bases. V gave up 4 bases and J gave up 8 bases, with 12 bases separating them. The V gene's germline CDR1 is ENHRY and CDR2 SYGVKD. The CDR3 totals 13 residues. The CDR3 loop is CAISGAGWEPQHF. The CDR3 DNA follows: TGTGCCATCAGTGGCGCAGGGTGGGAGCCCCAGCATTTT.

V gene TRBV13 combines with J gene TRBJ1-2; TRBD1 is a possible D gene (6 bases). This CDR3 has 12 amino acids. Germline V gene sequence: CDR1 PRHDT, CDR2 FYEKMQ (reference sequence). V lost 4 bases and J 14 bases, leaving 17 bases between the germline ends. CDR3 DNA: TGTGCCAGCAGCTATATAATGACAGGTCTGACCTTC. It specifies CASSYIMTGLTF. The full variable domain, rest sourced from reference TRBV13 and TRBJ1-2, is AAGVIQSPRHLIKEKRETATLKCYPIPRHDTVYWYQQGPGQDPQFLISFYEKMQSDKGSIPDRFSAQQFSDYHSELNMSSLELGDSALYFCASSYIMTGLTFGSGTRLTVV.

The CDR3 DNA sequence: TGTGCCAGCAGTCCCGGGAGCTCCTACGAGCAGTACTTC. Translating gives CASSPGSSYEQYF. The J gene is TRBJ2-7, the V gene TRBV28; D may be TRBD2 (6 bases). The CDR3 runs 13 residues. Germline V gene lookup returns CDR1 MDHEN and CDR2 SYDVKM. V lost 5 bases, J lost 0 bases, and 8 bases lay in between. Looking up the rest from reference TRBV28 and TRBJ2-7 gives the full variable domain: DVKVTQSSRYLVKRTGEKVFLECVQDMDHENMFWYRQDPGLGLRLIYFSYDVKMKEKGDIPEGYSVSREKKERFSLILESASTNQTSMYLCASSPGSSYEQYFGPGTRLTVT.

The rearrangement links TRBV13 to TRBJ1-1; a weak D match, TRBD1 (5 bases). Trimming removed 5 bases at V and 1 base at J, with 14 bases between. The V gene's germline CDR1 is PRHDT and CDR2 FYEKMQ (reference sequence). This CDR3 spans 15 amino acids. In DNA form, the CDR3 reads TGTGCCAGCAGCCCCAGGCGTGGGGCGAACACTGAAGCTTTCTTT. Protein product: CASSPRRGANTEAFF.

V is TRBV6-5 and J is TRBJ2-7; weak D call: TRBD2 (5 bases). The germline gives CDR1 MNHEY, CDR2 SVGAGI. V was pared by 1 base and J by 4 bases, with 14 bases between. This CDR3 comprises 15 residues. The CDR3 DNA sequence: TGTGCCAGCAGTTACTTCGGTGGGAGCCTTTACGAGCAGTACTTC. Encoded protein: CASSYFGGSLYEQYF.

This chain joins TRBV10-2 and TRBJ2-7, with 11 bases aligning to TRBD1. Germline loops: CDR1 WSHSY, CDR2 SAAADI. Trimming cost V 8 bases and J 6 bases; bases outside gene matches: 3. The CDR3 has 12 residues. This CDR3 reads CASVGTGGEQYF. The CDR3 coding sequence is TGCGCCAGCGTAGGGACAGGGGGCGAGCAGTACTTC.

The chain joins TRBV28 to TRBJ1-5; D is unclear. The germline gives CDR1 MDHEN, CDR2 SYDVKM. The CDR3 is made up of 13 amino acids. V gave up 3 bases and J gave up 8 bases, with 11 bases separating them. The CDR3, as DNA: TGTGCCAGCAGTTTCGAGGTTGGCGAGCCCCAGCATTTT. This gives the protein CASSFEVGEPQHF. Looking up the rest from reference TRBV28 and TRBJ1-5 gives the full variable domain: DVKVTQSSRYLVKRTGEKVFLECVQDMDHENMFWYRQDPGLGLRLIYFSYDVKMKEKGDIPEGYSVSREKKERFSLILESASTNQTSMYLCASSFEVGEPQHFGDGTRLSIL.

A few counts support this clone. The chain couples TRBV4-1 to TRBJ1-1; 9 bases agree with TRBD1. This CDR3 comprises 14 residues. Per the germline V gene, CDR1 is MGHRA and CDR2 is YSYEKL. Trimming cost V 2 bases and J 6 bases; bases outside gene matches: 4. CDR3 sequence reads: CASSQTGGQAEAFF. For the CDR3, the DNA is TGCGCCAGCAGCCAAACAGGGGGCCAGGCTGAAGCTTTCTTT.

The DNA for the CDR3 is TGCGCCAGCAGCCAAGATCAGGTTCTGGGTCTGTCTAATGAAAAACTGTTTTTT. Residues: CASSQDQVLGLSNEKLFF. The V gene is TRBV4-3, the J gene TRBJ1-4; no clear D. Germline assignment: CDR1 LGHNA and CDR2 YSLEER. The V gene lost 0 bases and the J gene lost 3 bases, with 17 bases spanning the gap. The CDR3 spans 18 residues.

The rearrangement links TRBV4-3 to TRBJ2-1; D is possibly TRBD2 (6 bases). The CDR3 has 18 residues. Trimming removed 2 bases from V and 3 bases from J, with 20 bases in between. CDR1 and CDR2 (germline): LGHNA, YSLEER. Written as DNA, the CDR3 is TGCGCCAGCAGCCAACGGGACTTGACCCTAAGGGACTACAATGAGCAGTTCTTC. This sequence encodes CASSQRDLTLRDYNEQFF.